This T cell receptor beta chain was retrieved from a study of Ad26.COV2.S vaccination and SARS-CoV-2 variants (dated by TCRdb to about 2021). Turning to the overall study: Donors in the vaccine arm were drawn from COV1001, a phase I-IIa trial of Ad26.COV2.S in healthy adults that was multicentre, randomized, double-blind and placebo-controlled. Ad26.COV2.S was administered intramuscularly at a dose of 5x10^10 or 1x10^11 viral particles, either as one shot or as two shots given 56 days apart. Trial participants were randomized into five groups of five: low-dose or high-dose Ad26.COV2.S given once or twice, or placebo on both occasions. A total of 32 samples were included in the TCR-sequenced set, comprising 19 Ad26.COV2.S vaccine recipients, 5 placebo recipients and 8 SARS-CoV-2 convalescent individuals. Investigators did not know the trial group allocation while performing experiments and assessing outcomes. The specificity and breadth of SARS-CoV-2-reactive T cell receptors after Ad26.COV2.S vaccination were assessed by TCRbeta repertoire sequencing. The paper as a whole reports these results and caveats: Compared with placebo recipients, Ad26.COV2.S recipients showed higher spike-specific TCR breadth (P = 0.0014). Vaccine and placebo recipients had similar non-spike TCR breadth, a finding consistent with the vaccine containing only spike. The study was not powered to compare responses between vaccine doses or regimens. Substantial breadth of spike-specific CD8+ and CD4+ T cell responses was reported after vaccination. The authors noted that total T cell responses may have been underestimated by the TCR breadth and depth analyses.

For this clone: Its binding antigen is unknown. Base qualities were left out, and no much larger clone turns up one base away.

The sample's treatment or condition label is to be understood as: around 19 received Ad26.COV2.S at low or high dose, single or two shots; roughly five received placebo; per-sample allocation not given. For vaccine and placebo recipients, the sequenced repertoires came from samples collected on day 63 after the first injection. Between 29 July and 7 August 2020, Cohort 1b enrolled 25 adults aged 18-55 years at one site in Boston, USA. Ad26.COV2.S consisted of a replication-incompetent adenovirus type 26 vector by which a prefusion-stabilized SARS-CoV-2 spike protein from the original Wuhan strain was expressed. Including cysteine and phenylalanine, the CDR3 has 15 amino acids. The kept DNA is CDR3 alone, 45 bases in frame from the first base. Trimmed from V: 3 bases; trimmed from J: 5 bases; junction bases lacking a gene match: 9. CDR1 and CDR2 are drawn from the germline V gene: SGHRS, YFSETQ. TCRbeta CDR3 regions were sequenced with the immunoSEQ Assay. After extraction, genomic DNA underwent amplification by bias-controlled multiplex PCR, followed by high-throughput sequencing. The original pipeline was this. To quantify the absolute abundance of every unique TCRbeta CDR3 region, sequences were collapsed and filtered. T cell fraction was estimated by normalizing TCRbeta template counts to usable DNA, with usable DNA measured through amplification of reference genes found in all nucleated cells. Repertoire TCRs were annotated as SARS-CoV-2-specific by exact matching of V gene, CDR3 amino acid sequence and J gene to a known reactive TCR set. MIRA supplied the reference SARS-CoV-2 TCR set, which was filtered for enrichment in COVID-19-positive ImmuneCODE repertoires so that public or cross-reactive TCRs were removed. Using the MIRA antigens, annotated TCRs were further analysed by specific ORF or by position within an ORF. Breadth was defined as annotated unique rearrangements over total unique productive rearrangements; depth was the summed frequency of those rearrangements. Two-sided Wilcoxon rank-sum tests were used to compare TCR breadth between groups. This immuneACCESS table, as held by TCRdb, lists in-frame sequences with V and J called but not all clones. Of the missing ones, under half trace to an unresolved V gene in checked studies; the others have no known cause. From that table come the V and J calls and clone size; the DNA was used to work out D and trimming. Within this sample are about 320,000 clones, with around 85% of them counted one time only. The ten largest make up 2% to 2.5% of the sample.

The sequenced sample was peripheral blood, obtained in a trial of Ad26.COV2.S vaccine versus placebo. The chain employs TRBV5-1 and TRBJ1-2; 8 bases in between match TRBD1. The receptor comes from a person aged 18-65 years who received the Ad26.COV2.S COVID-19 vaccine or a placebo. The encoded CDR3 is CASSWELDRVYGYTF. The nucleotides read TGCGCCAGCAGCTGGGAATTGGACAGGGTATATGGCTACACCTTC.